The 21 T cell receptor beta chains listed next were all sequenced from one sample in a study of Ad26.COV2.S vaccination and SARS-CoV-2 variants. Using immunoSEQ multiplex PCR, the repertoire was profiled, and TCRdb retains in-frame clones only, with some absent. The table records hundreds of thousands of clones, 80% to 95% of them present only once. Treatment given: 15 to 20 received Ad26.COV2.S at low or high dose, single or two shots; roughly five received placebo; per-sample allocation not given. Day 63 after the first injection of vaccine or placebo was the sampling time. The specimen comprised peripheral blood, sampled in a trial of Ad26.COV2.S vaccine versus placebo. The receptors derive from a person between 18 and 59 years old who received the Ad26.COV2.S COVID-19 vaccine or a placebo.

CDR3 sequence reads: CASSPRSGYNEQFF. As DNA, the CDR3 is TGCGCCAGCAGTCCGAGGAGCGGTTACAATGAGCAGTTCTTC. The V gene is TRBV10-2, the J gene TRBJ2-1, with D possibly matching TRBD2 (5 bases). This CDR3 is built from 14 residues. Germline-derived CDR1 and CDR2 are WSHSY and SAAADI. Trimming removed 5 bases at V and 4 bases at J, with 12 bases between.

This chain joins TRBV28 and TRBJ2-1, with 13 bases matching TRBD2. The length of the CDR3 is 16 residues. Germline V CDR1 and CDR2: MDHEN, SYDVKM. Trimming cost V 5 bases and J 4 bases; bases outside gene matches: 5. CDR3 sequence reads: CASSRGGLAGYNEQFF. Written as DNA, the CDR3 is TGTGCCAGCAGTCGGGGGGGACTAGCGGGGTACAATGAGCAGTTCTTC.

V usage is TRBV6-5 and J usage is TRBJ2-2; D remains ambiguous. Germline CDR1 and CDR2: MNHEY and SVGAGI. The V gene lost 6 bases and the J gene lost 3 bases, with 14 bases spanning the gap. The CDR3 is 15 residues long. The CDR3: CASRQYAQDTGELFF. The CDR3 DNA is TGTGCCAGCAGACAATACGCCCAGGACACCGGGGAGCTGTTTTTT.

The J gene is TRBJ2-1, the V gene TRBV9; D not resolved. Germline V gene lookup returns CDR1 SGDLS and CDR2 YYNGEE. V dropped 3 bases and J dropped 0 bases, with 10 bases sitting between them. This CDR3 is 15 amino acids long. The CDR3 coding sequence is TGTGCCAGCAGCGCGATCGGTGACTCCTACAATGAGCAGTTCTTC. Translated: CASSAIGDSYNEQFF.

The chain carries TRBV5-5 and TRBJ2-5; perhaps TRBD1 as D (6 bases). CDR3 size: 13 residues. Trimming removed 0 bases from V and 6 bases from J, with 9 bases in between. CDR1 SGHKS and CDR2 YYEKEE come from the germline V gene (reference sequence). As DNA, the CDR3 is TGTGCCAGCAGCTTGGGTAGGGACAAGACCCAGTACTTC. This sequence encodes CASSLGRDKTQYF.

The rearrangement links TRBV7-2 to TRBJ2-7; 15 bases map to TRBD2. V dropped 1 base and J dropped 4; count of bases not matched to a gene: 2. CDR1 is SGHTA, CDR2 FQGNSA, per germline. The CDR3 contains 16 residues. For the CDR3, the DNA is TGTGCCAGCAGCTTAGGAGGGACTAGCGGGAGGTACGAGCAGTACTTC. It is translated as CASSLGGTSGRYEQYF. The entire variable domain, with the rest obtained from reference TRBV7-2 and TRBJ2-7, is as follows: GAGVSQSPSNKVTEKGKDVELRCDPISGHTALYWYRQSLGQGLEFLIYFQGNSAPDKSGLPSDRFSAERTGGSVSTLTIQRTQQEDSAVYLCASSLGGTSGRYEQYFGPGTRLTVT.

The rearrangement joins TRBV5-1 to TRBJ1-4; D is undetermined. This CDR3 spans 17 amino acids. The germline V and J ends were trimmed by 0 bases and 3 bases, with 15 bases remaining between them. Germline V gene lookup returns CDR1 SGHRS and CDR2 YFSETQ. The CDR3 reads CASSLGQTTAANEKLFF. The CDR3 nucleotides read TGCGCCAGCAGCTTGGGGCAGACGACTGCAGCTAATGAAAAACTGTTTTTT.

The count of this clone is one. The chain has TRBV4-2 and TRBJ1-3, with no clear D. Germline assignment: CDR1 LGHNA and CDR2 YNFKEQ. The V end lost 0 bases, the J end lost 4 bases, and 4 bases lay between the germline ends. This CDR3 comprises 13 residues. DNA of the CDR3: TGTGCCAGCAGCCAAGACGGAGGAAACACCATATATTTT. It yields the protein CASSQDGGNTIYF.

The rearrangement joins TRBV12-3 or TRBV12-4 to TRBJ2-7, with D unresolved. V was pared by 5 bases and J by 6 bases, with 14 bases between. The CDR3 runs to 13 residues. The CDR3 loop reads CASSPGSLREQYF. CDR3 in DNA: TGTGCCAGCAGTCCCGGGTCCCTTCGCGAGCAGTACTTC.

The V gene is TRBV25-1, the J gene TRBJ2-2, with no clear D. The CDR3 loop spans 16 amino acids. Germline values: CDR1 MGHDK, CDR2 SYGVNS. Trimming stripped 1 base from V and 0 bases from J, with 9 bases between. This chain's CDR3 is CASSEFIAANTGELFF. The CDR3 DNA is TGTGCCAGCAGTGAATTCATAGCCGCGAACACCGGGGAGCTGTTTTTT.

The CDR3 DNA is TGCGCCAGCAGCTTGGTACTACGCGGGGGCTACGAGCAGTACTTC. This translates into CASSLVLRGGYEQYF. The rearrangement joins TRBV5-1 to TRBJ2-7, with 7 bases that match TRBD2. Per germline, CDR1 SGHRS and CDR2 YFSETQ. With V trimmed by 0 bases and J by 3 bases, 6 bases remained unmatched. The CDR3 covers 15 residues.

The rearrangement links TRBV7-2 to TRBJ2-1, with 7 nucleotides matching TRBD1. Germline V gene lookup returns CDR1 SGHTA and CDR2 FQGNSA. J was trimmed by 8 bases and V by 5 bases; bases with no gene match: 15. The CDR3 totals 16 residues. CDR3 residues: CASSRQGTVSFDEQFF. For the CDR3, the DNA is TGTGCCAGCAGCCGGCAAGGGACAGTCTCGTTCGATGAGCAGTTCTTC.

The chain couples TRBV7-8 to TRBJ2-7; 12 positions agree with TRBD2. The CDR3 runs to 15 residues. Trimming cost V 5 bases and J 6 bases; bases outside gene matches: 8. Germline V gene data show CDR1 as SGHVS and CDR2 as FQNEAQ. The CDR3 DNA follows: TGTGCCAGCAGCCCCGGACTAGCGGGAAGAAGCGAGCAGTACTTC. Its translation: CASSPGLAGRSEQYF.

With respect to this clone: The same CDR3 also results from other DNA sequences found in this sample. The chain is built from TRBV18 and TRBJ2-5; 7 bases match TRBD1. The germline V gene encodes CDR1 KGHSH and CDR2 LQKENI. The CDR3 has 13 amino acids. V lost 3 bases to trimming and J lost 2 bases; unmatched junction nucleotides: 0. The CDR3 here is CASSPGQQETQYF. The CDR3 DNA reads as TGTGCCAGCTCACCGGGACAGCAAGAGACCCAGTACTTC.

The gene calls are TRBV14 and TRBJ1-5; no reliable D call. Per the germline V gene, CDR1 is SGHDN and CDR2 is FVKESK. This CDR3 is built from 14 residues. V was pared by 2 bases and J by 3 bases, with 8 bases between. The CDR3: CASSQSGDNQPQHF. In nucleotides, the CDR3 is TGTGCCAGCAGCCAAAGCGGAGACAATCAGCCCCAGCATTTT.

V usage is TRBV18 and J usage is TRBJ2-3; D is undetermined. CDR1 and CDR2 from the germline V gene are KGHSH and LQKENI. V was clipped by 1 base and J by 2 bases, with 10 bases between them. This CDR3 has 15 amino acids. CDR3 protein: CASSPRQSFTDTQYF. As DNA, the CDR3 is TGTGCCAGCTCACCACGGCAATCCTTCACAGATACGCAGTATTTT.

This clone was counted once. Written as DNA, the CDR3 is TGCGCCAGCAGCCCAAGCGGGGTCGCAGGGGTTGAAGCTTTCTTT. Protein sequence: CASSPSGVAGVEAFF. This chain links TRBV5-1 with TRBJ1-1; tentative D call: TRBD1 (6 bases). The CDR3 consists of 15 residues. V was trimmed by 4 bases and J by 7 bases, leaving 20 bases between them. Per the germline V gene, CDR1 is SGHRS and CDR2 is YFSETQ.

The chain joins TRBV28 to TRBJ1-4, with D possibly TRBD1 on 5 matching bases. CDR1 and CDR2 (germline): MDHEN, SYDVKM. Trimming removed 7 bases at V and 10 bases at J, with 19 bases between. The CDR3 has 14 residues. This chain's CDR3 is CASNPSVSGVKLFF. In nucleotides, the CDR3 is TGTGCCAGCAACCCGTCGGTTTCGGGGGTAAAACTGTTTTTT.

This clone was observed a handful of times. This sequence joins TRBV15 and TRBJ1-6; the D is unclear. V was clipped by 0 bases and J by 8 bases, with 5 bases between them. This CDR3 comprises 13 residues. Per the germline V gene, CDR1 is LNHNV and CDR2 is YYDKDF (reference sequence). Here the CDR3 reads CATSRDSDSPLHF. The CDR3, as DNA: TGTGCCACCAGCAGAGATTCCGATTCACCCCTCCACTTT.

The CDR3 sequence is CASSELGRTYEQYF. In nucleotides, the CDR3 is TGTGCCAGCAGCGAATTAGGACGGACCTACGAGCAGTACTTC. The chain joins TRBV7-3 to TRBJ2-7; D is uncertain. The CDR3 sequence is 14 residues long. V lost 5 bases to trimming and J lost 2 bases, with 13 bases between them. Germline CDR1 and CDR2: SGHTA and FQGTGA.

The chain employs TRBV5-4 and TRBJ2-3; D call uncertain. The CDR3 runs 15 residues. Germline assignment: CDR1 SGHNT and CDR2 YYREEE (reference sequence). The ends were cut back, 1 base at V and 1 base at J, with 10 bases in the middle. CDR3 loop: CASSLMVGRTDTQYF. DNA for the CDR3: TGTGCCAGCAGCTTGATGGTCGGGCGCACAGATACGCAGTATTTT.